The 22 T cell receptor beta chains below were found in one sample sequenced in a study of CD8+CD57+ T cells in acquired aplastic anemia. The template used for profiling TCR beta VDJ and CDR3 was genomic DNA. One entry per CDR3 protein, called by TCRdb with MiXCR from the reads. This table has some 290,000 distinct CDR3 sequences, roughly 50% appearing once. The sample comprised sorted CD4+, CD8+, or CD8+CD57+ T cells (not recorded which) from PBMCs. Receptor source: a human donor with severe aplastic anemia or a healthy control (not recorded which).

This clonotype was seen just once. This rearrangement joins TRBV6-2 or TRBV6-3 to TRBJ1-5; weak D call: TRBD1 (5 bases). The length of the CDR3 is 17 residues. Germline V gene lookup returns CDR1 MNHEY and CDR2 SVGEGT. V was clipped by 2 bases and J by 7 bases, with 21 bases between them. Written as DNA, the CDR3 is TGTGCCAGCAGTTACGGCCAGCGGGGCGGAGAGAAACAGCCCCAGCATTTT. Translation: CASSYGQRGGEKQPQHF.

The CDR3 nucleotides are TGCAGCGTCCCAAAGTCGGCTAGCGGGCGCTACAATGAGCAGTTCTTC. This codes for CSVPKSASGRYNEQFF. The genes are TRBV29-1 and TRBJ2-1; 8 bases match TRBD2. V was pared by 6 bases and J by 3 bases, with 13 bases of the junction left unmatched. Per the germline V gene, CDR1 is SQVTM and CDR2 is ANQGSEA. CDR3 length: 16 amino acids.

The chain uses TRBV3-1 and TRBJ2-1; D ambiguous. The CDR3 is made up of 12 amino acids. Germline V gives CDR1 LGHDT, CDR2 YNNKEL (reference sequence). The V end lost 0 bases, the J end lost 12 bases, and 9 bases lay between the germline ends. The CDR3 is CASSQEAPRQFF. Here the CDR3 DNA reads TGTGCCAGCAGCCAAGAGGCGCCGCGGCAGTTCTTC.

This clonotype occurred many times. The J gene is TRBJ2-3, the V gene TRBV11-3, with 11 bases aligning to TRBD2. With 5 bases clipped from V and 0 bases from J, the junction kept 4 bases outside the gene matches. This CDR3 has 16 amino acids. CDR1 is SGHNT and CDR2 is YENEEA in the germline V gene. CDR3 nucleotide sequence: TGTGCCAGCAGCCGCGGGACTAGCGGAAGCACAGATACGCAGTATTTT. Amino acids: CASSRGTSGSTDTQYF. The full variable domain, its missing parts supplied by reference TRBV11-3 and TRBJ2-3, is EAGVVQSPRYKIIEKKQPVAFWCNPISGHNTLYWYLQNLGQGPELLIRYENEEAVDDSQLPKDRFSAERLKGVDSTLKIQPAELGDSAVYLCASSRGTSGSTDTQYFGPGTRLTVL.

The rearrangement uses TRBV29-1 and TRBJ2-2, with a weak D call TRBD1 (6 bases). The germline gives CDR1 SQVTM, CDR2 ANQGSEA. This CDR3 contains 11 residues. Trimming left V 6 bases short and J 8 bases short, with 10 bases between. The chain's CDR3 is CSVYRAGELFF. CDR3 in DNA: TGCAGCGTCTACAGGGCAGGGGAGCTGTTTTTT.

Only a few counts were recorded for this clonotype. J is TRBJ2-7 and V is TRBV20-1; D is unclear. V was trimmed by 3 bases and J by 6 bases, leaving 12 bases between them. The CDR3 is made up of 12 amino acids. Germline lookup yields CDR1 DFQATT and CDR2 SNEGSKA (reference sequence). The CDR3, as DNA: TGCAGTGCTAGTTTAGGGAACGGCGAGCAGTACTTC. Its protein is CSASLGNGEQYF.

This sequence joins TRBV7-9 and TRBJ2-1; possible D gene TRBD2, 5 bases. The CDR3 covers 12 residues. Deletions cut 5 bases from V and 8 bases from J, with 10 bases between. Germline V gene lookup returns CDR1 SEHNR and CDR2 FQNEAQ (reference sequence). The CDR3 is CASSPVGDEQFF. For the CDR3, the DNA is TGTGCCAGCAGCCCCGTGGGAGATGAGCAGTTCTTC.

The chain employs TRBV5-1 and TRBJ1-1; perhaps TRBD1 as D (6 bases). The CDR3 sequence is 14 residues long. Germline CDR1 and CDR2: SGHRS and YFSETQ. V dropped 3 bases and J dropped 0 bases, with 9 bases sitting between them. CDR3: CASSYGQLNTEAFF. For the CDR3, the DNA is TGCGCCAGCAGCTACGGACAGCTGAACACTGAAGCTTTCTTT.

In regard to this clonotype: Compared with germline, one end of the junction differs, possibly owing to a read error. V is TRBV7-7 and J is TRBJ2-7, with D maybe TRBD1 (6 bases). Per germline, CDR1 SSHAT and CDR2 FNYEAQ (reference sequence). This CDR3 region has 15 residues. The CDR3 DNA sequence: TGTGCTAGCAGCAGAGGGACATCGAGCTCCTACGAGCAGTACTTC. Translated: CASSRGTSSSYEQYF.

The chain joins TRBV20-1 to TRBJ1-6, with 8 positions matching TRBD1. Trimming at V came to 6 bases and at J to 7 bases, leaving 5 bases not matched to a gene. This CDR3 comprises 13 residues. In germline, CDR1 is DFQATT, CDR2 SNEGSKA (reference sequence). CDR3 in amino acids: CSASGTGNSPLHF. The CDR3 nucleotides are TGCAGTGCCTCCGGGACAGGCAATTCACCCCTCCACTTT.

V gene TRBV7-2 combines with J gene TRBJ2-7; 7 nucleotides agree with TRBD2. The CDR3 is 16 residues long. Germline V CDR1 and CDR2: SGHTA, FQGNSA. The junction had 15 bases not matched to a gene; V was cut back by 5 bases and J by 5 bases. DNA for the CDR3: TGTGCCAGCAGCCCGAGGCGCAGCGGGACGATGGACGAGCAGTACTTC. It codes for CASSPRRSGTMDEQYF. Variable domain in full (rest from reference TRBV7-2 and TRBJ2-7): GAGVSQSPSNKVTEKGKDVELRCDPISGHTALYWYRQSLGQGLEFLIYFQGNSAPDKSGLPSDRFSAERTGGSVSTLTIQRTQQEDSAVYLCASSPRRSGTMDEQYFGPGTRLTVT.

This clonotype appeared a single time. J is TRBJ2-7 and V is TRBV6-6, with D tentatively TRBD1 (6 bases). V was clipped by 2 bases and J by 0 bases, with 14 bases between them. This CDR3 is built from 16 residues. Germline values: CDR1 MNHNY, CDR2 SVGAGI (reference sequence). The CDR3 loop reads CASSYPTDRISYEQYF. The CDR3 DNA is TGTGCCAGCAGTTACCCCACAGACAGGATCTCCTACGAGCAGTACTTC.

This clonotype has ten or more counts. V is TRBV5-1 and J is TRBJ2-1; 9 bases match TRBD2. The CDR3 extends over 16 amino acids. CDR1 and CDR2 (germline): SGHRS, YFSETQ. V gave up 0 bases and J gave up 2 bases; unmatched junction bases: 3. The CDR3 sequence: CASSLVASGAYNEQFF. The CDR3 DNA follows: TGCGCCAGCAGCTTGGTGGCTAGCGGGGCCTACAATGAGCAGTTCTTC.

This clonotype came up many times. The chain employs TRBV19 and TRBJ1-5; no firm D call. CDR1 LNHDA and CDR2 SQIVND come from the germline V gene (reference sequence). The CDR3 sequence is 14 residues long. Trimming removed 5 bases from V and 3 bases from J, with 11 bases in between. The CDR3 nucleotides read TGTGCCAGTAGTCCCCCGGGATCCAATCAGCCCCAGCATTTT. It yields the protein CASSPPGSNQPQHF.

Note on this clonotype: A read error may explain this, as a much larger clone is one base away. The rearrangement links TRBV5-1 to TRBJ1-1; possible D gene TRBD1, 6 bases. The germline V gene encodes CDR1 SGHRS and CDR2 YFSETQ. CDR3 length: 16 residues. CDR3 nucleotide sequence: TGTGCCAGCAGCCACGAAAGGGGGGCAAAGAACACTGAAGCTTTCTTT. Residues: CASSHERGAKNTEAFF.

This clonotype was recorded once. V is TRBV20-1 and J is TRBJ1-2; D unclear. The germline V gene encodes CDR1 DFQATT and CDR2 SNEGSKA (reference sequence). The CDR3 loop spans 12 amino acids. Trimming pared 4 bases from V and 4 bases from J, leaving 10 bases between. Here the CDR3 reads CSAIRSLYGYTF. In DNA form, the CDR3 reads TGCAGTGCTATTAGGTCCCTCTATGGCTACACCTTC.

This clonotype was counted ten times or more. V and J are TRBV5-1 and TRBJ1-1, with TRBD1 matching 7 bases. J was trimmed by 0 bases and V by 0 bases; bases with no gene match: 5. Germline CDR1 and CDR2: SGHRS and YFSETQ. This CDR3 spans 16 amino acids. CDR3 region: CASSLEGGPMNTEAFF. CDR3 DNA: TGCGCCAGCAGCTTGGAAGGGGGCCCCATGAACACTGAAGCTTTCTTT. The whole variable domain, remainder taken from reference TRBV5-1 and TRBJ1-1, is KAGVTQTPRYLIKTRGQQVTLSCSPISGHRSVSWYQQTPGQGLQFLFEYFSETQRNKGNFPGRFSGRQFSNSRSEMNVSTLELGDSALYLCASSLEGGPMNTEAFFGQGTRLTVV.

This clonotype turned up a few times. The CDR3 DNA reads TGCAGTGCTAGGGGCCAGGGTATCAATGAGCAGTTCTTC. Protein: CSARGQGINEQFF. The V call is TRBV20-1, the J call TRBJ2-1; weak D call: TRBD1 (5 bases). The CDR3 is 13 residues long. Germline lookup yields CDR1 DFQATT and CDR2 SNEGSKA (reference sequence). Trimming took 3 bases from V and 6 from J, leaving 12 bases between them.

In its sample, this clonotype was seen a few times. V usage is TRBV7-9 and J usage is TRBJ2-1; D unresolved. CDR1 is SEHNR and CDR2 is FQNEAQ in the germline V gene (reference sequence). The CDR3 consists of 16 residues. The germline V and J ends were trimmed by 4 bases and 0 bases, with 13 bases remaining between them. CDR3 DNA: TGTGCCAGCAGCTCGGCGACCCGGAGCTCCTACAATGAGCAGTTCTTC. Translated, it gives CASSSATRSSYNEQFF.

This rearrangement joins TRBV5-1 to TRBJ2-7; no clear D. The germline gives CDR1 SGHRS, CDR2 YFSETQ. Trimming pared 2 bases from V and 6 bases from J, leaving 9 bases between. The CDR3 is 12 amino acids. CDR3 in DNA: TGCGCCAGCAGCTTTAGCACGGGCGAGCAGTACTTC. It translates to CASSFSTGEQYF.

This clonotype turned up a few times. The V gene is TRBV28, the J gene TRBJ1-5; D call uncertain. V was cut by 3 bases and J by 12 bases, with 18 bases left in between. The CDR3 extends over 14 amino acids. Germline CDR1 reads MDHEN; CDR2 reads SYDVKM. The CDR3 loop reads CASSLVGEEYHQHF. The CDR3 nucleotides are TGTGCCAGCAGTTTGGTCGGGGAAGAGTATCACCAGCATTTT. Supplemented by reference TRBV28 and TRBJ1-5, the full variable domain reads DVKVTQSSRYLVKRTGEKVFLECVQDMDHENMFWYRQDPGLGLRLIYFSYDVKMKEKGDIPEGYSVSREKKERFSLILESASTNQTSMYLCASSLVGEEYHQHFGDGTRLSIL.

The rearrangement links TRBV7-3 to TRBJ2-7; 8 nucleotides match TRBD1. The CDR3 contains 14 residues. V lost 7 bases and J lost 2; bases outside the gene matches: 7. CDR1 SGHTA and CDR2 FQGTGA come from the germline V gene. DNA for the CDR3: TGTGCCAGCAAACGGACAGGGTTTCCCTACGAGCAGTACTTC. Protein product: CASKRTGFPYEQYF. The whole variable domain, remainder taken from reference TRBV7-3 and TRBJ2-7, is GAGVSQTPSNKVTEKGKYVELRCDPISGHTALYWYRQSLGQGPEFLIYFQGTGAADDSGLPNDRFFAVRPEGSVSTLKIQRTERGDSAVYLCASKRTGFPYEQYFGPGTRLTVT.